This T cell receptor (beta chain) comes out of a study of blood T cell repertoires in COVID-19. Study-wide context: PBMCs, B-cell-depleted T cells, or T cells were the source of the cDNA or gDNA that made up the material.

In the authors' methods: Using reference gene primer amplification, nucleated cell counts were estimated. TCRdb keeps only in-frame clones here, not all; method: immunoSEQ multiplex PCR. The V and J calls and clone size come from that table; D and trimming were worked out from the DNA. The data hold a few hundred thousand clones, with approximately 90% observed a single time. The material sequenced was peripheral blood. This sequence originates from a woman in her 30s with COVID-19, enrolled during active disease.

This chain's CDR3 is CASSYSRDRVSEQYF. CDR3 nucleotides: TGTGCCAGCAGTTACTCGAGGGACAGGGTATCCGAGCAGTACTTC. The chain uses TRBV6-5 and TRBJ2-7; TRBD1 agrees at 9 bases. CDR1 is MNHEY, CDR2 SVGAGI, per germline. The CDR3 totals 15 residues. V shed 0 bases, J shed 6 bases, and the junction held 6 bases outside the gene matches.